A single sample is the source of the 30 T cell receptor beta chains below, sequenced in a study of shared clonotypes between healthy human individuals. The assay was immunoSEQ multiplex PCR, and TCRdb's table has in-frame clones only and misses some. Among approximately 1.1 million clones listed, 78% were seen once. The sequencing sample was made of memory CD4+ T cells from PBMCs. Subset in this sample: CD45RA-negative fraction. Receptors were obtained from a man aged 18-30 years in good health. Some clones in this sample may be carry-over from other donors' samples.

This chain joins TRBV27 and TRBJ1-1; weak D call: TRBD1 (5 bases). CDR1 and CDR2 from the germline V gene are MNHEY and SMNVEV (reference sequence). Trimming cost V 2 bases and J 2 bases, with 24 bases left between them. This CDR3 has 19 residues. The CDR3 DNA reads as TGTGCCAGCAGTTTACTATCCATCACCGCCCGGGGGTCAAACACTGAAGCTTTCTTT. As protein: CASSLLSITARGSNTEAFF.

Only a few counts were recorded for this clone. DNA for the CDR3: TGCGCCAGCAGCTTGGTAGGTCTCTCTGAAGCTTTCTTT. This translates into CASSLVGLSEAFF. The chain uses TRBV5-1 and TRBJ1-1, with D unclear. CDR3 length equals 13 residues. Between the trimmed V and J ends, which lost 0 bases and 6 bases, there was a span of 9 bases. Germline CDR1 reads SGHRS; CDR2 reads YFSETQ.

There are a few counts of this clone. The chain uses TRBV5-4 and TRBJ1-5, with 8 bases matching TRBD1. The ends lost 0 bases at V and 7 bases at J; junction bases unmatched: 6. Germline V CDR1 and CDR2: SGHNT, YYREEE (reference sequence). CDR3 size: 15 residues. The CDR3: CASSLDRGIEQPQHF. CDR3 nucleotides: TGTGCCAGCAGCTTGGACAGGGGGATAGAGCAGCCCCAGCATTTT.

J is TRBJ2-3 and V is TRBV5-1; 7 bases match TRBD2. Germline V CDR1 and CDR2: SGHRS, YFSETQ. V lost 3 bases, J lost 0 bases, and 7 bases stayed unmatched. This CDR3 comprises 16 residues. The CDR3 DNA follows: TGCGCCAGCAGCTGGGGAACTAGCGATAGCACAGATACGCAGTATTTT. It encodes CASSWGTSDSTDTQYF.

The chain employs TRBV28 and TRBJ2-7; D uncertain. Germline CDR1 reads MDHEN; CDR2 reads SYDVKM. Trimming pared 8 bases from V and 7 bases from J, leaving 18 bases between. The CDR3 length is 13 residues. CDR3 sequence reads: CASVGGPSWEQYF. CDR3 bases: TGTGCCAGCGTCGGTGGGCCTTCGTGGGAGCAGTACTTC.

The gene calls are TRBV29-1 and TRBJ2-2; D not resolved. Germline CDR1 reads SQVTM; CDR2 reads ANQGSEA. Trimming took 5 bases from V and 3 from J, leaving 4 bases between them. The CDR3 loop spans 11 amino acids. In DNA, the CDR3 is TGCAGCGTTCGTGACACCGGGGAGCTGTTTTTT. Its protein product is CSVRDTGELFF.

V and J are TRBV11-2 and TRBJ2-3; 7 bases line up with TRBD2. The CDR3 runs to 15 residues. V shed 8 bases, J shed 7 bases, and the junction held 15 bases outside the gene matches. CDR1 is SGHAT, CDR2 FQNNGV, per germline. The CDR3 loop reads CASGLGAGDGNTQYF. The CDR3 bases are TGTGCCAGCGGCCTTGGGGCGGGAGATGGAAATACGCAGTATTTT.

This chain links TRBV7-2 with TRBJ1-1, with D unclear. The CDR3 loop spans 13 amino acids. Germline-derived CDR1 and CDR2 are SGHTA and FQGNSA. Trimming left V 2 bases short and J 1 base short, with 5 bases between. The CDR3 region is CASSLRRNTEAFF. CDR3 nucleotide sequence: TGTGCCAGCAGCTTAAGAAGGAACACTGAAGCTTTCTTT.

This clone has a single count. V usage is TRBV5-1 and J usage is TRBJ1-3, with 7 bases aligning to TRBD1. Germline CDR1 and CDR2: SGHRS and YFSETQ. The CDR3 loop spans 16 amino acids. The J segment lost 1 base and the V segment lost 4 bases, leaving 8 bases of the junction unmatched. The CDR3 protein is CASSQGQRGSGNTIYF. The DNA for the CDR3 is TGCGCCAGCAGCCAGGGACAGCGAGGATCTGGAAACACCATATATTTT. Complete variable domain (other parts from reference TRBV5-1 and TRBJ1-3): KAGVTQTPRYLIKTRGQQVTLSCSPISGHRSVSWYQQTPGQGLQFLFEYFSETQRNKGNFPGRFSGRQFSNSRSEMNVSTLELGDSALYLCASSQGQRGSGNTIYFGEGSWLTVV.

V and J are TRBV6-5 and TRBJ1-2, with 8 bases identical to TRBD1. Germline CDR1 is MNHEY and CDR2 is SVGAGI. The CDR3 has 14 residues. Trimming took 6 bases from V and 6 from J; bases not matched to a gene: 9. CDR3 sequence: CASRGTGGSHGYTF. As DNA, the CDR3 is TGTGCCAGCAGGGGGACAGGCGGCTCTCATGGCTACACCTTC.

The CDR3 DNA is TGTGCCAGCAGCCACGTTGGGACAGATTATGGCTACACCTTC. Protein product: CASSHVGTDYGYTF. This chain joins TRBV5-8 and TRBJ1-2, with TRBD1 matching over 7 bases. The CDR3 totals 14 residues. Germline CDR1 is SGHTS and CDR2 is YDEGEE. After removal of 4 bases from V and 5 bases from J, the junction contained 8 bases not matched to a gene.

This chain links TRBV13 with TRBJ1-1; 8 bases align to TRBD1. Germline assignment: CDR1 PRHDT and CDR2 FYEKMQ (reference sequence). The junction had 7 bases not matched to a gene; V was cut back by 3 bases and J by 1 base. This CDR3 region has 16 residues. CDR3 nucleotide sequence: TGTGCCAGCAGCTTCAGACAGGGGAAGGGGAACACTGAAGCTTTCTTT. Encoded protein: CASSFRQGKGNTEAFF.

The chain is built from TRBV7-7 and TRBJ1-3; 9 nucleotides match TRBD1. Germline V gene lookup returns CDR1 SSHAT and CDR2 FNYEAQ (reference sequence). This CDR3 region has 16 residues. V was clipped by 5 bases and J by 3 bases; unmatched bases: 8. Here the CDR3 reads CASSQTGTGYGNTIYF. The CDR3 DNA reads TGTGCCAGCAGCCAGACCGGGACAGGGTATGGAAACACCATATATTTT.

CDR3 amino acids: CASSLASSGTYEQYF. The CDR3 bases are TGCGCCAGCAGCTTGGCGTCTAGCGGAACCTACGAGCAGTACTTC. The chain couples TRBV5-1 to TRBJ2-7, with 7 bases fitting TRBD2. CDR1 and CDR2 (germline): SGHRS, YFSETQ. The V gene end was trimmed by 0 bases and the J gene end by 2 bases; junction bases not matched to a gene: 5. This CDR3 is 15 amino acids long.

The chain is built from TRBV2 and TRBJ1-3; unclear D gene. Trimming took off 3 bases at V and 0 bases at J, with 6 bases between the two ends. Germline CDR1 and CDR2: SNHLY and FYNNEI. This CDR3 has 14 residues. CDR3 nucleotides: TGTGCCAGCAGTGACCACAGCTCTGGAAACACCATATATTTT. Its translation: CASSDHSSGNTIYF.

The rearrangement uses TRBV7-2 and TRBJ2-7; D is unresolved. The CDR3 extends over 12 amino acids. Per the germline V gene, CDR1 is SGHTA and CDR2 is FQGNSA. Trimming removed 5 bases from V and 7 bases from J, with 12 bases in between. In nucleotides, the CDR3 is TGTGCCAGCAGCACCATCGTCCGGGAGCAGTACTTC. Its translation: CASSTIVREQYF.

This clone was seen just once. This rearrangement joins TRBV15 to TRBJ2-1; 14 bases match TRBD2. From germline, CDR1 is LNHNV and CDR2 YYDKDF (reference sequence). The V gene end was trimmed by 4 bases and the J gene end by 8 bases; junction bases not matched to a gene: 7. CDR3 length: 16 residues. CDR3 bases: TGTGCCACCAGCAAGGGACTAGCGGGAGTTCAGGATGAGCAGTTCTTC. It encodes CATSKGLAGVQDEQFF. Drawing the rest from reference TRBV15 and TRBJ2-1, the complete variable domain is DAMVIQNPRYQVTQFGKPVTLSCSQTLNHNVMYWYQQKSSQAPKLLFHYYDKDFNNEADTPDNFQSRRPNTSFCFLDIRSPGLGDTAMYLCATSKGLAGVQDEQFFGPGTRLTVL.

The CDR3 protein is CASSFGGTLSNQPQHF. For the CDR3, the DNA is TGTGCCAGCAGCTTTGGGGGGACCCTTAGCAATCAGCCCCAGCATTTT. V gene TRBV5-6 combines with J gene TRBJ1-5, with a weak D call TRBD1 (5 bases). Trimming pared 2 bases from V and 0 bases from J, leaving 12 bases between. Germline V lookup: CDR1 SGHDT, CDR2 YYEEEE. CDR3 size: 16 residues.

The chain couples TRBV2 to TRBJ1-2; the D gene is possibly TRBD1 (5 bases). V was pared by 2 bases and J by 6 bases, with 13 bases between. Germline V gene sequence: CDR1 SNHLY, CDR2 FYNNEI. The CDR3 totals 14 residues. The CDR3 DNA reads TGTGCCAGCAGTGAAATGTCGCAGGGTGATGGCTACACCTTC. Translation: CASSEMSQGDGYTF.

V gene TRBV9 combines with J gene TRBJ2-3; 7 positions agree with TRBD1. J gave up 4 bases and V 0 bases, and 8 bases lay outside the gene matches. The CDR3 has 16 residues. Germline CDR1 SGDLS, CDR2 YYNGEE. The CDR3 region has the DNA TGTGCCAGCAGCGTAGCCGGCAGGGGGAGTGCAGATACGCAGTATTTT. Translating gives CASSVAGRGSADTQYF.

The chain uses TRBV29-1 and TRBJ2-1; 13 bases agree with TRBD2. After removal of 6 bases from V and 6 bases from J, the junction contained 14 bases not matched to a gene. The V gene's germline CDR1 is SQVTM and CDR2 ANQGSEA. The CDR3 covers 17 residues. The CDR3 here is CSVVVGLAGVRGNEQFF. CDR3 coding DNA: TGCAGCGTGGTGGTTGGACTAGCGGGAGTGCGTGGCAATGAGCAGTTCTTC.

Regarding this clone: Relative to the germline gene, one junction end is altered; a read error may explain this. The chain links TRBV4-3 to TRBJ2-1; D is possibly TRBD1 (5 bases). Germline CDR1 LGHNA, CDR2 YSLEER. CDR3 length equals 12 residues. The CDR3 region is CASSQVGGIRVF. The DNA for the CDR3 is TGCGCCAGCAGCCAAGTTGGCGGTATCAGGGTCTTC.

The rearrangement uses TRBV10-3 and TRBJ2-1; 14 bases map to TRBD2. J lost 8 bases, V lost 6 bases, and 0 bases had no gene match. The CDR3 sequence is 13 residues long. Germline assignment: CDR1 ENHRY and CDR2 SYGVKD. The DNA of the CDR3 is TGTGCCATCAGGACTAGCGGGAGGGATGAGCAGTTCTTC. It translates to CAIRTSGRDEQFF.

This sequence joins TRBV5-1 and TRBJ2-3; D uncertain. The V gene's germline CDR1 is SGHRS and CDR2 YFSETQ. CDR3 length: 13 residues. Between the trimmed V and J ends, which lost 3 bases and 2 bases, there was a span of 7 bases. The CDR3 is CASSSRATDTQYF. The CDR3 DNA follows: TGCGCCAGCAGCTCCCGGGCCACAGATACGCAGTATTTT.

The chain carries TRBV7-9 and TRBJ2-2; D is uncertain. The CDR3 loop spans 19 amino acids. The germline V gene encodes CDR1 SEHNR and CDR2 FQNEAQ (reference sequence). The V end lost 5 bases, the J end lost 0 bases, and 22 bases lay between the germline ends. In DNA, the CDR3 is TGTGCCAGCAGCCGTTTCTCAGTCAACCCTCGTGCGAACACCGGGGAGCTGTTTTTT. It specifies CASSRFSVNPRANTGELFF.

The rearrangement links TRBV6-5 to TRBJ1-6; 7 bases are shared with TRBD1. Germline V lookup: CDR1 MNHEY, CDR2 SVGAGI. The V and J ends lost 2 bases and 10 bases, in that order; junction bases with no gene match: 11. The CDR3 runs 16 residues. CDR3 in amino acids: CASSYGVQGGRSPLHF. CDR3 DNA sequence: TGTGCCAGCAGTTACGGGGTTCAGGGGGGCAGATCACCCCTCCACTTT.

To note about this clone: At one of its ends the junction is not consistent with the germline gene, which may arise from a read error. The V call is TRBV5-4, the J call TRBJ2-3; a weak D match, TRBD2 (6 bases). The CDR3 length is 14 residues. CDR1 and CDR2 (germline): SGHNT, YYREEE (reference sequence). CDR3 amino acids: CASSLVTSRDTQYF. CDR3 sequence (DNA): TGTGCCAGCAGCTTGGTTACTAGCAGAGATACGCAGTATTTT.

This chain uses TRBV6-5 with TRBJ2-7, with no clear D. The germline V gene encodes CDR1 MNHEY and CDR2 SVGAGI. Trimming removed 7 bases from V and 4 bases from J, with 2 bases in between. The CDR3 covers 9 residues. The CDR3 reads CASMYEQYF. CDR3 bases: TGTGCCAGCATGTACGAGCAGTACTTC.

DNA of the CDR3: TGTGCCAGCAGCAGGACACGAGTTTACGAGCAGTACTTC. Translation gives CASSRTRVYEQYF. V is TRBV5-6 and J is TRBJ2-7; perhaps TRBD1 as D (5 bases). Germline CDR1 reads SGHDT; CDR2 reads YYEEEE. V lost 4 bases, J lost 4 bases, and 12 bases lay in between. The CDR3 runs to 13 residues.

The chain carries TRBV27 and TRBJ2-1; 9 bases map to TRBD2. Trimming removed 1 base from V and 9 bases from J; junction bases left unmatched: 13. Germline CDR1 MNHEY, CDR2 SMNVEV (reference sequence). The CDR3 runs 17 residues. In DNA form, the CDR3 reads TGTGCCAGCAGTTTATATTCGCGGGAGGGCCGGCGGGGTGAGCAGTTCTTC. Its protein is CASSLYSREGRRGEQFF.